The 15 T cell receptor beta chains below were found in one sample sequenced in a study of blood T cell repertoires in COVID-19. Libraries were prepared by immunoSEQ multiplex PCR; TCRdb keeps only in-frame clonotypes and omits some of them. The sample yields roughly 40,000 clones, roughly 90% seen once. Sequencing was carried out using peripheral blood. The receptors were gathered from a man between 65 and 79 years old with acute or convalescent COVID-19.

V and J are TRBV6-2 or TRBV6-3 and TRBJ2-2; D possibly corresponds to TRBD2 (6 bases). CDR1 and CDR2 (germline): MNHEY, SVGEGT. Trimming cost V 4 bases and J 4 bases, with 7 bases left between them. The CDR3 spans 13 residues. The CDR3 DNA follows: TGTGCCAGCAGTTTCGGGGGCACCGGGGAGCTGTTTTTT. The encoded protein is CASSFGGTGELFF.

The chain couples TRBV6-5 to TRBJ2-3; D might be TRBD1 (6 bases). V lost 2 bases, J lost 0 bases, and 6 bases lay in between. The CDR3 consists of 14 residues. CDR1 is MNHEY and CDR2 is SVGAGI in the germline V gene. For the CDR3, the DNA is TGTGCCAGCAGTTACGACAGGAGCACAGATACGCAGTATTTT. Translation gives CASSYDRSTDTQYF.

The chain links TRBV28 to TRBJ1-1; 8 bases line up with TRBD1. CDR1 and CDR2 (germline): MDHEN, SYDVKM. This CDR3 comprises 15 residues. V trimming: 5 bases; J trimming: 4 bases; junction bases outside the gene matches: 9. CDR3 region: CASSTRAGGSTEAFF. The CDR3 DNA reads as TGTGCCAGCAGTACCCGGGCAGGGGGCAGCACTGAAGCTTTCTTT.

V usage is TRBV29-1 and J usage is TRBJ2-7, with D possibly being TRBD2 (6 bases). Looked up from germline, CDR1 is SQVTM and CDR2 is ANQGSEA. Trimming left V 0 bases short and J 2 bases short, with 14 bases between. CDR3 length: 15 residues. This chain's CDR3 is CSVEDPTRAPYEQYF. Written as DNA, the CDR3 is TGCAGCGTTGAAGATCCGACTAGAGCCCCCTACGAGCAGTACTTC.

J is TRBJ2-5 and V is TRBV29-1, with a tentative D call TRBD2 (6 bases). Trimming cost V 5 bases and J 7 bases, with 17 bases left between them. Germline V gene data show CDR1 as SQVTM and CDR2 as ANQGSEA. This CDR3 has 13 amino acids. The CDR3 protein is CSVLSGRSGTQYF. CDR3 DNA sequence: TGCAGCGTTCTATCCGGGAGAAGCGGGACCCAGTACTTC.

CDR3 nucleotides: TGTGCCAGCAGCTTCCAACTAGGTCTCTACGAGCAGTACTTC. Amino acids: CASSFQLGLYEQYF. The chain has TRBV7-6 and TRBJ2-7, with D tentatively TRBD2 (5 bases). CDR1 SGHVS and CDR2 FNYEAQ come from the germline V gene. The length of the CDR3 is 14 residues. The V and J ends lost 3 bases and 3 bases respectively, with 12 bases between them.

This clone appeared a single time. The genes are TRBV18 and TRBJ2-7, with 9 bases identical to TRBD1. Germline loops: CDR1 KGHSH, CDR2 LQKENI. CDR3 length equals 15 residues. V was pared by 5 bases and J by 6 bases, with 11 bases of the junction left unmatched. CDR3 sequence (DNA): TGTGCCAGCTCAGACTTACGGGACAGGGCGGGCGAGCAGTACTTC. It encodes CASSDLRDRAGEQYF. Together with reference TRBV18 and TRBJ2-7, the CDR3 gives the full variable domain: NAGVMQNPRHLVRRRGQEARLRCSPMKGHSHVYWYRQLPEEGLKFMVYLQKENIIDESGMPKERFSAEFPKEGPSILRIQQVVRGDSAAYFCASSDLRDRAGEQYFGPGTRLTVT.

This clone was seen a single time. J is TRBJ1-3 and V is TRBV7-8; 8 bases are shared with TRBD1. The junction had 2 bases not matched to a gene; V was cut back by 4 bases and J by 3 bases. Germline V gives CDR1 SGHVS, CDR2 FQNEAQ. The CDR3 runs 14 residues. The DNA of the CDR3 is TGTGCCAGCAGCTCAGGGGGCTTTGGAAACACCATATATTTT. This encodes CASSSGGFGNTIYF.

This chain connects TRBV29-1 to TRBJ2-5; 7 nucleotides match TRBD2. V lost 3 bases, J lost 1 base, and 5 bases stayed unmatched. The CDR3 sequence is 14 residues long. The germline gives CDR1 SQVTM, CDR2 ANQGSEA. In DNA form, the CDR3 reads TGCAGCGTTGACTCGGGGAGGGTCCAAGAGACCCAGTACTTC. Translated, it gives CSVDSGRVQETQYF. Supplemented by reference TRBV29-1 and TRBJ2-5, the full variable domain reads SAVISQKPSRDICQRGTSLTIQCQVDSQVTMMFWYRQQPGQSLTLIATANQGSEATYESGFVIDKFPISRPNLTFSTLTVSNMSPEDSSIYLCSVDSGRVQETQYFGPGTRLLVL.

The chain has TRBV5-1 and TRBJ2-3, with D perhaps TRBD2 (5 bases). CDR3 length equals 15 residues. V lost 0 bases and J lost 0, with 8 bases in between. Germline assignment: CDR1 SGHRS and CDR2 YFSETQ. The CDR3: CASSLDGGSTDTQYF. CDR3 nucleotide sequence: TGCGCCAGCAGCTTGGACGGAGGTAGCACAGATACGCAGTATTTT.

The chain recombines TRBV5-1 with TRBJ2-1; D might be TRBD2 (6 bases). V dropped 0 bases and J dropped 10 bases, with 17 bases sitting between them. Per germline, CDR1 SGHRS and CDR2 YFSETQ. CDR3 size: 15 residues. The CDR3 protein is CASSLDLAGGLEQFF. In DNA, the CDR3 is TGCGCCAGCAGCTTGGATTTGGCTGGAGGGCTCGAGCAGTTCTTC.

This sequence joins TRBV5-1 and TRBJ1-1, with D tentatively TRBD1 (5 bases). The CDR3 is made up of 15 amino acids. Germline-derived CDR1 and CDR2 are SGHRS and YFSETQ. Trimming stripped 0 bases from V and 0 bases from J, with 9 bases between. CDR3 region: CASSLDWGMNTEAFF. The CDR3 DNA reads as TGCGCCAGCAGCTTGGATTGGGGCATGAACACTGAAGCTTTCTTT.

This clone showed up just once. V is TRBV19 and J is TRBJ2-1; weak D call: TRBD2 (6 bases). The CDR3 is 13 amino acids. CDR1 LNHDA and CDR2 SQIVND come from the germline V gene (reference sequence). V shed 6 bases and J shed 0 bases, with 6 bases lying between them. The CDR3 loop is CASSGSSYNEQFF. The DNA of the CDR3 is TGTGCCAGTAGCGGGAGCTCCTACAATGAGCAGTTCTTC.

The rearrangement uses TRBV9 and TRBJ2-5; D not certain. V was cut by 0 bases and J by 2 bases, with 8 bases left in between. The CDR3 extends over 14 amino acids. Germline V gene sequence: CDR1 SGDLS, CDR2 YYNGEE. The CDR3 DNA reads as TGTGCCAGCAGCGTAGAGGCGGCACAAGAGACCCAGTACTTC. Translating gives CASSVEAAQETQYF.

The CDR3 coding sequence is TGTGCCAGCAGCCAAGCCGTCAGCGGGAGTAGGGGAGAGCAGTACTTC. It encodes CASSQAVSGSRGEQYF. The chain is built from TRBV3-1 (or the pseudogene TRBV3-2) and TRBJ2-7; 8 bases map to TRBD2. The CDR3 covers 16 residues. The germline gives CDR1 LGHDT, CDR2 YNNKEL (reference sequence). Trimming at V came to 1 base and at J to 7 bases, leaving 12 bases not matched to a gene.